This TCR beta chain was sequenced in a study of T cell responses to AZD1222 COVID-19 vaccine. In this sample, this clone turned up once. Its antigen is undetermined. Measured with immunoSEQ multiplex PCR; TCRdb has only the in-frame clones, and not every one. The repertoire holds about 140,000 clones, with around 93% as singletons. Germline values: CDR1 MNHEY, CDR2 SMNVEV (reference sequence). The CDR3 totals 14 residues. Trimming left V 6 bases short and J 0 bases short, with 11 bases between. Study-wide results and limits: In a largely white British group with more females than males, clonal diversity was possibly underestimated. No repertoire was sampled before or during the peak T cell response, only after it.

The specimen was peripheral blood, collected 28 days after the second AZD1222 dose. The receptor comes from an adult who received the AZD1222 COVID-19 vaccine. The chain links TRBV27 to TRBJ1-1, with a possible D match to TRBD1 (6 bases). CDR3 amino acids: CASSTQGLNTEAFF. Here the CDR3 DNA reads TGTGCCAGCAGCACACAGGGCTTGAACACTGAAGCTTTCTTT.